Listed here are 12 T cell receptor beta chains from one sample, sequenced in a study. Here immunoSEQ multiplex PCR was the method, and the copy in TCRdb shows in-frame clones only, minus some. The sample carries about 68,000 clones, around 93% recorded once. Sequenced: PBMCs. These receptor sequences come from a man in his forties with rheumatoid arthritis.

CDR3 sequence reads: CSVVLTNTGELFF. The CDR3, as DNA: TGCAGCGTTGTGCTAACGAACACCGGGGAGCTGTTTTTT. The chain combines TRBV29-1 with TRBJ2-2, with unresolved D. Trimming left V 4 bases short and J 0 bases short, with 6 bases between. The CDR3 sequence is 13 residues long. Germline V lookup: CDR1 SQVTM, CDR2 ANQGSEA.

As DNA, the CDR3 is TGTGCCAGCAGCTCAGATGGACTAGCGGGGGGACCCAGTGGGACCCAGTACTTC. This codes for CASSSDGLAGGPSGTQYF. V gene TRBV9 combines with J gene TRBJ2-5, with 14 bases identical to TRBD2. Trimming cost V 4 bases and J 7 bases; bases outside gene matches: 15. This CDR3 has 18 residues. Germline V gene data show CDR1 as SGDLS and CDR2 as YYNGEE. The full variable domain, its missing parts supplied by reference TRBV9 and TRBJ2-5, is DSGVTQTPKHLITATGQRVTLRCSPRSGDLSVYWYQQSLDQGLQFLIQYYNGEERAKGNILERFSAQQFPDLHSELNLSSLELGDSALYFCASSSDGLAGGPSGTQYFGPGTRLLVL.

V is TRBV7-2 and J is TRBJ1-4; 11 positions agree with TRBD1. The CDR3 extends over 13 amino acids. Germline CDR1 reads SGHTA; CDR2 reads FQGNSA. Trimming took 1 base from V and 13 from J; bases not matched to a gene: 2. The CDR3 bases are TGTGCCAGCAGCTTAGTGGGACAGGGGGTACTGTTTTTT. Its translation: CASSLVGQGVLFF.

The chain combines TRBV28 with TRBJ1-2, with a tentative D call TRBD1 (6 bases). The germline V and J ends were trimmed by 5 bases and 0 bases, with 13 bases remaining between them. Germline V CDR1 and CDR2: MDHEN, SYDVKM. The CDR3 runs to 15 residues. This chain's CDR3 is CASSKPGAANYGYTF. The CDR3 DNA reads as TGTGCCAGCAGTAAGCCGGGGGCTGCTAACTATGGCTACACCTTC.

This clone was seen just once. The rearrangement joins TRBV6-5 to TRBJ2-3; 10 bases fit TRBD2. After removal of 7 bases from V and 3 bases from J, the junction contained 4 bases not matched to a gene. This CDR3 contains 14 residues. CDR1 is MNHEY, CDR2 SVGAGI, per germline. The CDR3 protein is CASTGLAPTDTQYF. The DNA of the CDR3 is TGTGCCAGCACGGGACTAGCGCCTACAGATACGCAGTATTTT.

This clone was seen just once. CDR3 protein: CASSGSQSTTDTQYF. CDR3 DNA sequence: TGTGCCAGCAGCGGTAGCCAAAGCACCACAGATACGCAGTATTTT. The rearrangement joins TRBV9 to TRBJ2-3, with D uncertain. With 3 bases removed from V and 2 bases from J, the gap between germline ends came to 13 bases. Germline CDR1 is SGDLS and CDR2 is YYNGEE. The CDR3 is 15 residues long.

V gene TRBV13 combines with J gene TRBJ1-2; no reliable D call. Germline V gene sequence: CDR1 PRHDT, CDR2 FYEKMQ (reference sequence). The length of the CDR3 is 14 residues. V was pared by 0 bases and J by 3 bases, with 8 bases between. CDR3 amino acids: CASSLGGDHYGYTF. As DNA, the CDR3 is TGTGCCAGCAGCTTAGGAGGAGACCACTATGGCTACACCTTC.

The chain employs TRBV4-3 and TRBJ2-3, with TRBD2 identical over 12 bases. Losses at the gene ends were 1 base for V and 1 base for J; bases not matched to a gene: 0. CDR1 LGHNA and CDR2 YSLEER come from the germline V gene. The CDR3 spans 16 residues. CDR3 DNA sequence: TGCGCCAGCAGCCAAGGACTAGCGGGGGGCACAGATACGCAGTATTTT. Encoded protein: CASSQGLAGGTDTQYF.

This chain joins TRBV11-2 and TRBJ2-7, with 10 bases that match TRBD2. Trimming cost V 2 bases and J 4 bases; bases outside gene matches: 2. CDR1 and CDR2 from the germline V gene are SGHAT and FQNNGV. This CDR3 contains 14 residues. CDR3 in DNA: TGTGCCAGCAGCTTAATACTAGCGGGATACGAGCAGTACTTC. Encoded protein: CASSLILAGYEQYF.

The chain combines TRBV15 with TRBJ2-1; 14 bases are shared with TRBD2. Per germline, CDR1 LNHNV and CDR2 YYDKDF (reference sequence). V shed 3 bases, J shed 6 bases, and the junction held 7 bases outside the gene matches. This CDR3 contains 17 residues. The CDR3 reads CATSRLYGLAGGNEQFF. DNA for the CDR3: TGTGCCACCAGCAGGCTCTACGGACTAGCGGGAGGCAATGAGCAGTTCTTC.

This clone was seen once. This sequence joins TRBV19 and TRBJ1-1, with D possibly being TRBD1 (5 bases). CDR1 is LNHDA, CDR2 SQIVND, per germline (reference sequence). The CDR3 totals 15 residues. V lost 4 bases and J lost 1, with 13 bases in between. This chain's CDR3 is CASSTGGRPNTEAFF. CDR3 bases: TGTGCCAGTAGTACCGGGGGACGGCCGAACACTGAAGCTTTCTTT. Using reference TRBV19 and TRBJ1-1 for the parts outside the CDR3, the full variable domain is DGGITQSPKYLFRKEGQNVTLSCEQNLNHDAMYWYRQDPGQGLRLIYYSQIVNDFQKGDIAEGYSVSREKKESFPLTVTSAQKNPTAFYLCASSTGGRPNTEAFFGQGTRLTVV.

This chain joins TRBV4-1 and TRBJ2-5, with no clear D. Looked up from germline, CDR1 is MGHRA and CDR2 is YSYEKL. The CDR3 contains 13 residues. Trimming removed 1 base from V and 4 bases from J, with 7 bases in between. CDR3 sequence: CASSQVLRETQYF. In nucleotides, the CDR3 is TGCGCCAGCAGCCAAGTCTTAAGAGAGACCCAGTACTTC.